The rows below give T cell receptor beta chains drawn from one sample of a study of blood T cell repertoires in COVID-19. Here immunoSEQ multiplex PCR was the method, and the copy in TCRdb shows in-frame clones only, minus some. The table includes just over 80,000 clones, 81% detected once. The sample was peripheral blood. These receptors came from a man older than 75 with acute or convalescent COVID-19. Both conserved end residues are trimmed from each CDR3. Each record gives: CDR3 protein, V gene, D gene, clone size. D genes are given only for firm matches. Only part of the rows carry a size: once, few, many, or a class if the clone is expanded.

cdr3_aa: ASTTTGRGTDTQY; v_call: TRBV28; d_call: TRBD2; clone_size: once
cdr3_aa: ASSRGQLNTEAF; v_call: TRBV27; d_call: TRBD1; clone_size: -
cdr3_aa: ASSAIVQPQH; v_call: TRBV19; d_call: -; clone_size: -
cdr3_aa: ASSLSAGDYGYT; v_call: TRBV5-4; d_call: -; clone_size: -
cdr3_aa: SVERQNTGELF; v_call: TRBV29-1; d_call: -; clone_size: -
cdr3_aa: AISEQALNQPQH; v_call: TRBV10-3; d_call: -; clone_size: -
cdr3_aa: ASSYTSGLKETQY; v_call: TRBV18; d_call: TRBD2; clone_size: -
cdr3_aa: ASSLGQGVVEAF; v_call: TRBV28; d_call: TRBD1; clone_size: -
cdr3_aa: ASSISSGPQTYEQY; v_call: TRBV19; d_call: -; clone_size: -
cdr3_aa: ASSSTGWGYGYT; v_call: TRBV28; d_call: -; clone_size: -
cdr3_aa: ASTRDRGREQY; v_call: TRBV5-6; d_call: TRBD1; clone_size: once
cdr3_aa: ASSPRTGYPNYGYT; v_call: TRBV18; d_call: TRBD1; clone_size: -
cdr3_aa: ASSLLAGPNQETQY; v_call: TRBV5-1; d_call: TRBD2; clone_size: -
cdr3_aa: ASTSGIRSNQPQH; v_call: TRBV7-2; d_call: -; clone_size: -
cdr3_aa: ASSPRGQETGELF; v_call: TRBV5-4; d_call: TRBD1; clone_size: few
cdr3_aa: ASRDDSSGANVLT; v_call: TRBV2; d_call: -; clone_size: -
cdr3_aa: AISESPLRNEQF; v_call: TRBV10-3; d_call: -; clone_size: -
cdr3_aa: ASSLLGTGGYEQY; v_call: TRBV28; d_call: TRBD1; clone_size: -
cdr3_aa: ASSTGVNQPQH; v_call: TRBV6-5; d_call: TRBD1; clone_size: -
cdr3_aa: ASKSGTGSSNQPQH; v_call: TRBV19; d_call: TRBD1; clone_size: -
cdr3_aa: ASRPGTSTGELF; v_call: TRBV6-5; d_call: -; clone_size: -
cdr3_aa: ASSPGQGSPLH; v_call: TRBV5-1; d_call: TRBD1; clone_size: -
cdr3_aa: ASSSRGANNEQF; v_call: TRBV28; d_call: -; clone_size: -
cdr3_aa: ASSLQRTGATEAF; v_call: TRBV11-2; d_call: TRBD1; clone_size: few
cdr3_aa: ASSYSQVPPHGYT; v_call: TRBV11-1; d_call: -; clone_size: -
cdr3_aa: ASSPGGRAQPQH; v_call: TRBV28; d_call: -; clone_size: -
cdr3_aa: ASSQEWFGQGSLRVYDEQF; v_call: TRBV14; d_call: TRBD1; clone_size: -
cdr3_aa: ASTPQLGGGTEAF; v_call: TRBV5-1; d_call: -; clone_size: -
cdr3_aa: ASSPGLANTDTQY; v_call: TRBV18; d_call: -; clone_size: -
cdr3_aa: ASSRDRGQSEAF; v_call: TRBV18; d_call: TRBD1; clone_size: -
cdr3_aa: ASSLVGDSPLH; v_call: TRBV11-2; d_call: -; clone_size: -
cdr3_aa: ASSDLLETQY; v_call: TRBV2; d_call: -; clone_size: -
cdr3_aa: ASSLDSIPSYNEQF; v_call: TRBV5-4; d_call: -; clone_size: -
cdr3_aa: ASSPDRWDLEQY; v_call: TRBV11-2; d_call: -; clone_size: -
cdr3_aa: SVHVGGLDTEAF; v_call: TRBV29-1; d_call: -; clone_size: few
cdr3_aa: ASSQGQGNQPQH; v_call: TRBV18; d_call: TRBD1; clone_size: -
cdr3_aa: ASPRGQGSYEQY; v_call: TRBV2; d_call: TRBD1; clone_size: few
cdr3_aa: ASSRVQGRVTEAF; v_call: TRBV18; d_call: -; clone_size: -
cdr3_aa: ASSNLRDNYYGYT; v_call: TRBV21-1; d_call: -; clone_size: -